This TCR beta chain was captured in a study of shared clonotypes between healthy human individuals. Study background: Researchers assigned three CD4 naive, three CD4 memory, two CD8 naive and one CD8 memory plate to each donor.

Data came from immunoSEQ multiplex PCR; TCRdb stores just in-frame clones and leaves some out. The sample lists about 2.1 million clones; about 93% were seen once. Germline CDR1 is MNHEY and CDR2 is SMNVEV (reference sequence). The CDR3 length is 14 residues. Trimming took off 3 bases at V and 2 bases at J, with 8 bases between the two ends. Study-wide results and caveats: Sampling covered nothing but blood. Tissue TCR repertoires likely differ from those found in blood.

The naive CD8 subset, CD45RO-negative cells positively selected for CCR7, excluded terminally differentiated effector memory CD45RA+ cells. Donors comprised only Caucasian adults living in Nashville, Tennessee. Notes on this clone: Antigen specificity is unknown. Other nucleotide sequences from this sample produce the same CDR3.

The TCR comes from a man aged 18 to 35 in good health. Some clones in this sample may be carry-over from other donors' samples. This chain uses TRBV27 with TRBJ2-1; D is perhaps TRBD2 (5 bases). Sequenced: naive CD8+ T cells from PBMCs. DNA of the CDR3: TGTGCCAGCAGTTTGCGGGTCGCCTACAATGAGCAGTTCTTC. As protein: CASSLRVAYNEQFF.